Each of the 18 T cell receptor beta chains below was sequenced from the same sample in a study of graft-versus-host responses after intestinal transplantation. TCRdb keeps only in-frame clones here, not all; method: immunoSEQ multiplex PCR. The data hold 100,000 or so clones, with more than 85% observed a single time. These receptors have no identified antigens. The sequencing used unstimulated CD8+ T cells sorted from spleen or lymph node cells, collected before intestinal transplant. The receptors shown here come from a human donor who received an intestinal transplant.

CDR3 amino acids: CASSFGNLDSSYEQYF. CDR3 coding DNA: TGTGCCAGCAGCTTTGGAAATTTGGACAGCTCCTACGAGCAGTACTTC. The genes are TRBV7-2 and TRBJ2-7, with a weak D call TRBD1 (6 bases). CDR3 size: 16 residues. Trimming cost V 3 bases and J 0 bases, with 15 bases left between them. Germline assignment: CDR1 SGHTA and CDR2 FQGNSA. Using reference TRBV7-2 and TRBJ2-7 for the parts outside the CDR3, the full variable domain is GAGVSQSPSNKVTEKGKDVELRCDPISGHTALYWYRQSLGQGLEFLIYFQGNSAPDKSGLPSDRFSAERTGGSVSTLTIQRTQQEDSAVYLCASSFGNLDSSYEQYFGPGTRLTVT.

The J gene is TRBJ1-1, the V gene TRBV19, with 7 nucleotides matching TRBD1. Germline V lookup: CDR1 LNHDA, CDR2 SQIVND (reference sequence). The CDR3 runs 13 residues. V shed 5 bases, J shed 6 bases, and the junction held 6 bases outside the gene matches. The CDR3 reads CASSWSRGAEAFF. The DNA for the CDR3 is TGTGCCAGTAGTTGGTCCAGGGGGGCTGAAGCTTTCTTT.

This chain uses TRBV15 with TRBJ1-1; tentative D call: TRBD1 (6 bases). From germline, CDR1 is LNHNV and CDR2 YYDKDF (reference sequence). The CDR3 runs 15 residues. Trimming pared 10 bases from V and 7 bases from J, leaving 25 bases between. CDR3 nucleotides: TGTGCCAGCAGGGGTACCGGGACACCAGCCCATGAAGCTTTCTTT. Translated: CASRGTGTPAHEAFF.

The chain combines TRBV30 with TRBJ2-3; 10 bases agree with TRBD2. J lost 2 bases, V lost 7 bases, and 9 bases had no gene match. This CDR3 has 15 amino acids. The germline gives CDR1 GTSNPN, CDR2 SVGIG (reference sequence). In DNA, the CDR3 is TGTGCCTCCGAAAGAGCGGGGGGGGTCACAGATACGCAGTATTTT. It yields the protein CASERAGGVTDTQYF.

The chain is built from TRBV5-6 and TRBJ1-1, with D perhaps matching TRBD1 (6 bases). CDR3 length: 18 residues. CDR1 and CDR2 from the germline V gene are SGHDT and YYEEEE. V lost 0 bases to trimming and J lost 1 base, with 19 bases between them. The CDR3 protein is CASSLVVFGGSRNTEAFF. CDR3 DNA: TGTGCCAGCAGCTTGGTGGTGTTTGGGGGCAGTCGGAACACTGAAGCTTTCTTT.

The gene calls are TRBV7-2 and TRBJ2-1; D possibly corresponds to TRBD2 (6 bases). CDR1 SGHTA and CDR2 FQGNSA come from the germline V gene. This CDR3 has 13 amino acids. V dropped 5 bases and J dropped 4 bases, with 9 bases sitting between them. The CDR3 region is CASSPLAYNEQFF. The CDR3 bases are TGTGCCAGCAGCCCACTAGCTTACAATGAGCAGTTCTTC.

The gene calls are TRBV5-6 and TRBJ2-3, with 7 bases that match TRBD1. Germline CDR1 SGHDT, CDR2 YYEEEE. V trimming: 3 bases; J trimming: 0 bases; junction bases outside the gene matches: 4. There are 15 residues in the CDR3. The CDR3 here is CASSWDSASTDTQYF. DNA for the CDR3: TGTGCCAGCAGCTGGGACAGCGCTAGCACAGATACGCAGTATTTT.

The chain couples TRBV12-5 to TRBJ2-7; TRBD1 matches at 9 bases. This CDR3 is built from 16 residues. V was pared by 0 bases and J by 4 bases, with 7 bases of the junction left unmatched. The germline CDR1 and CDR2 sequences are LGHNT and FRNRAP. CDR3 DNA: TGTGCTAGTGGTTTGGTAGGGACAGGGAGTTCGTACGAGCAGTACTTC. Translation gives CASGLVGTGSSYEQYF.

The chain recombines TRBV30 with TRBJ1-1; D is unclear. V was trimmed by 4 bases and J by 2 bases, leaving 11 bases between them. Germline V gene lookup returns CDR1 GTSNPN and CDR2 SVGIG (reference sequence). The CDR3 runs 13 residues. For the CDR3, the DNA is TGTGCCTGGACAGAGGGTCCCAACACTGAAGCTTTCTTT. This translates into CAWTEGPNTEAFF.

The chain recombines TRBV7-2 with TRBJ2-5; TRBD2 matches at 8 bases. After removal of 5 bases from V and 5 bases from J, the junction contained 10 bases not matched to a gene. The CDR3 has 15 amino acids. Germline V gene lookup returns CDR1 SGHTA and CDR2 FQGNSA. The CDR3 DNA reads as TGTGCCAGCAGCATGGGACTAGGGACGGGCGAGACCCAGTACTTC. Its protein is CASSMGLGTGETQYF.

The V call is TRBV30, the J call TRBJ2-7, with TRBD2 as a possible D gene (6 bases). The CDR3 consists of 13 residues. CDR1 and CDR2 (germline): GTSNPN, SVGIG (reference sequence). Between the trimmed V and J ends, which lost 2 bases and 0 bases, there was a span of 8 bases. CDR3 residues: CAWSRGDSYEQYF. The CDR3 region has the DNA TGTGCCTGGAGTCGCGGGGACTCCTACGAGCAGTACTTC.

This chain connects TRBV4-3 to TRBJ2-2, with a tentative D call TRBD1 (5 bases). In germline, CDR1 is LGHNA, CDR2 YSLEER. This CDR3 region has 15 residues. The V and J ends lost 0 bases and 6 bases respectively, with 11 bases between them. CDR3 in DNA: TGCGCCAGCAGCCAAGATTGGCAGGGTCCCGGGGAGCTGTTTTTT. The encoded protein is CASSQDWQGPGELFF.

The J gene is TRBJ2-7, the V gene TRBV4-3; 10 nucleotides agree with TRBD2. The CDR3 length is 15 residues. The germline CDR1 and CDR2 sequences are LGHNA and YSLEER. V gave up 0 bases and J gave up 4 bases; unmatched junction bases: 3. This CDR3 is CASSQDILAGYEQYF. The DNA for the CDR3 is TGCGCCAGCAGCCAAGATATACTAGCGGGATACGAGCAGTACTTC.

The V call is TRBV19, the J call TRBJ1-1, with 7 bases aligning to TRBD1. The J segment lost 2 bases and the V segment lost 6 bases, leaving 12 bases of the junction unmatched. There are 16 residues in the CDR3. Germline assignment: CDR1 LNHDA and CDR2 SQIVND (reference sequence). The CDR3 nucleotides read TGTGCCAGTAGCCCTTACACGACAGGGTATAACACTGAAGCTTTCTTT. It yields the protein CASSPYTTGYNTEAFF.

The genes are TRBV2 and TRBJ2-1, with TRBD2 as a possible D gene (7 bases). The CDR3 is made up of 15 amino acids. V lost 2 bases, J lost 4 bases, and 12 bases lay in between. The germline CDR1 and CDR2 sequences are SNHLY and FYNNEI. CDR3 coding DNA: TGTGCCAGCAGTGAATGGGGGGGGCTATACAATGAGCAGTTCTTC. This gives the protein CASSEWGGLYNEQFF.

The rearrangement joins TRBV7-2 to TRBJ2-5, with 9 bases that match TRBD1. Gene TRBJ2-7 matches the end of the DNA better, so the J call may be wrong. Germline CDR1 and CDR2: SGHTA and FQGNSA. This CDR3 has 15 residues. CDR3 region: CASSLGTGGRLEQYF. In DNA form, the CDR3 reads TGTGCCAGCAGCTTAGGAACAGGGGGCCGCCTCGAGCAGTACTTC.

This rearrangement joins TRBV27 to TRBJ2-1; D not resolved. Germline values: CDR1 MNHEY, CDR2 SMNVEV (reference sequence). The CDR3 is 12 amino acids. The V end was cut by 4 bases, the J end by 5 bases, with 6 bases between. The CDR3 DNA is TGTGCCAGCAGTTCTGAGAACAATGAGCAGTTCTTC. Translating gives CASSSENNEQFF.

The genes are TRBV7-9 and TRBJ1-5; D is unclear. The CDR3 has 15 residues. CDR1 is SEHNR, CDR2 FQNEAQ, per germline (reference sequence). V was pared by 5 bases and J by 2 bases, with 13 bases between. The CDR3 bases are TGTGCCAGCAGCCCCCTAGAGCTTGGCAATCAGCCCCAGCATTTT. Its translation: CASSPLELGNQPQHF.